The 32 T cell receptor beta chains presented below share a single source sample, sequenced in a study of shared clonotypes between healthy human individuals. Sequenced by immunoSEQ multiplex PCR; TCRdb stores in-frame clones only, minus some. The table has about 1.5 million clones, roughly 96% seen once. The material sequenced was naive CD4+ T cells sorted from blood. The subset is: CD45RA+ positively selected. Receptors were obtained from a man aged 25 to 45 in good health.

This chain uses TRBV28 with TRBJ2-1; 11 bases align to TRBD2. This CDR3 contains 16 residues. J lost 4 bases, V lost 9 bases, and 11 bases had no gene match. Germline CDR1 and CDR2: MDHEN and SYDVKM. CDR3 amino acids: CASRVGGLAAYNEQFF. In DNA form, the CDR3 reads TGTGCCAGTCGCGTAGGGGGACTAGCGGCTTACAATGAGCAGTTCTTC.

V is TRBV5-1 and J is TRBJ2-1, with no clear D. V was clipped by 4 bases and J by 7 bases, with 21 bases between them. The CDR3 covers 16 residues. Germline CDR1 reads SGHRS; CDR2 reads YFSETQ. DNA for the CDR3: TGCGCCAGCAGCCCCCCCCTAGAGGCCTCTGTTAATGAGCAGTTCTTC. This codes for CASSPPLEASVNEQFF.

The chain uses TRBV18 and TRBJ1-1, with 11 bases lining up with TRBD1. Germline CDR1 is KGHSH and CDR2 is LQKENI. The CDR3 is 18 amino acids. Germline trimming cut 3 bases from V and 4 bases from J; bases unmatched to any gene: 13. The CDR3 sequence: CASSPWTGGFGKGTEAFF. In DNA, the CDR3 is TGTGCCAGCTCACCCTGGACAGGGGGCTTTGGAAAAGGCACTGAAGCTTTCTTT.

The chain employs TRBV9 and TRBJ2-7; TRBD2 might be the D (6 bases). Germline assignment: CDR1 SGDLS and CDR2 YYNGEE. Between the trimmed V and J ends, which lost 3 bases and 6 bases, there was a span of 13 bases. The CDR3 is 13 residues long. This CDR3 is CASSAQTSSEQYF. As DNA, the CDR3 is TGTGCCAGCAGCGCGCAGACTAGTTCCGAGCAGTACTTC.

The chain is built from TRBV5-1 and TRBJ2-3; TRBD2 agrees at 7 bases. In germline, CDR1 is SGHRS, CDR2 YFSETQ. V was clipped by 0 bases and J by 3 bases; unmatched bases: 10. This CDR3 is built from 17 residues. The CDR3 nucleotides are TGCGCCAGCAGCTTGGCAGCCAGCGGGATCTCGACAGATACGCAGTATTTT. The encoded protein is CASSLAASGISTDTQYF.

The V and J genes are TRBV9 and TRBJ2-1; TRBD2 matches at 10 bases. V dropped 4 bases and J dropped 7; count of bases not matched to a gene: 11. This CDR3 spans 16 amino acids. In germline, CDR1 is SGDLS, CDR2 YYNGEE. The CDR3 protein is CASSQVGAGGPNEQFF. DNA of the CDR3: TGTGCCAGCAGCCAGGTGGGAGCGGGAGGGCCGAATGAGCAGTTCTTC.

The rearrangement joins TRBV19 to TRBJ1-2, with D possibly TRBD1 on 5 matching bases. CDR1 and CDR2 from the germline V gene are LNHDA and SQIVND (reference sequence). This CDR3 contains 11 residues. Deletions cut 5 bases from V and 6 bases from J, with 7 bases between. The CDR3 loop reads CASSQGNGYTF. The CDR3 bases are TGTGCCAGTAGTCAGGGTAATGGCTACACCTTC. Full variable domain (remainder filled in from reference TRBV19 and TRBJ1-2): DGGITQSPKYLFRKEGQNVTLSCEQNLNHDAMYWYRQDPGQGLRLIYYSQIVNDFQKGDIAEGYSVSREKKESFPLTVTSAQKNPTAFYLCASSQGNGYTFGSGTRLTVV.

The chain employs TRBV5-1 and TRBJ2-2; TRBD2 matches 7 bases. J gave up 8 bases and V 4 bases, and 8 bases lay outside the gene matches. Per the germline V gene, CDR1 is SGHRS and CDR2 is YFSETQ. The CDR3 runs 14 residues. CDR3 residues: CASSKVGGPGELFF. The CDR3 nucleotides read TGCGCCAGCAGCAAAGTGGGAGGGCCGGGGGAGCTGTTTTTT.

The table lists this clone with a count of one. The chain links TRBV10-3 to TRBJ2-7; 7 bases align to TRBD1. Germline V gene data show CDR1 as ENHRY and CDR2 as SYGVKD. Trimming took 10 bases from V and 4 from J; bases not matched to a gene: 13. The CDR3 totals 14 residues. The CDR3 spells CATQNRQGLYEQYF. The DNA for the CDR3 is TGTGCCACCCAGAACCGACAGGGTTTGTACGAGCAGTACTTC.

The chain joins TRBV18 to TRBJ1-4, with D possibly being TRBD1 (5 bases). Germline loops: CDR1 KGHSH, CDR2 LQKENI. The V end was cut by 3 bases, the J end by 0 bases, with 14 bases between. The CDR3 is 17 residues long. The CDR3 coding sequence is TGTGCCAGCTCACCGGTGGCAGGGTCTACAACTAATGAAAAACTGTTTTTT. It is translated as CASSPVAGSTTNEKLFF.

V is TRBV5-4 and J is TRBJ2-1; D remains unclear. The CDR3 is 15 amino acids. The germline CDR1 and CDR2 sequences are SGHNT and YYREEE (reference sequence). Trimming removed 3 bases at V and 3 bases at J, with 13 bases between. The CDR3 nucleotides read TGTGCCAGCAGCTCTCTCAGCCTCGGCTACAATGAGCAGTTCTTC. Translation gives CASSSLSLGYNEQFF.

The chain carries TRBV7-3 and TRBJ2-3, with 11 bases aligning to TRBD2. This CDR3 has 16 residues. J was trimmed by 0 bases and V by 5 bases; bases with no gene match: 4. From germline, CDR1 is SGHTA and CDR2 FQGTGA. CDR3 sequence: CASSRRLAGSTDTQYF. The CDR3 region has the DNA TGTGCCAGCAGCCGCAGACTAGCGGGGAGCACAGATACGCAGTATTTT.

The rearrangement joins TRBV28 to TRBJ2-3, with 11 bases fitting TRBD2. The trim removed 2 bases at V and 3 bases at J, leaving 1 base unmatched. From germline, CDR1 is MDHEN and CDR2 SYDVKM. The CDR3 loop spans 15 amino acids. CDR3 amino acids: CASSLPSGRTDTQYF. CDR3 sequence (DNA): TGTGCCAGCAGTTTACCTAGCGGGAGGACAGATACGCAGTATTTT.

The rearrangement joins TRBV6-5 to TRBJ2-1, with 8 bases lining up with TRBD2. This CDR3 spans 16 amino acids. The germline CDR1 and CDR2 sequences are MNHEY and SVGAGI. V shed 3 bases and J 4 bases; nucleotides not matched to a gene: 8. The CDR3 DNA follows: TGTGCCAGCAGTTATCGGGCGGGGGGCCAATACAATGAGCAGTTCTTC. It translates to CASSYRAGGQYNEQFF.

The V call is TRBV30, the J call TRBJ1-2; perhaps TRBD1 as D (5 bases). The germline V gene has CDR1 GTSNPN and CDR2 SVGIG (reference sequence). The V gene lost 3 bases and the J gene lost 8 bases, with 25 bases spanning the gap. The CDR3 runs to 16 residues. CDR3 sequence reads: CAWSDRLGTSGGGYTF. The CDR3 region has the DNA TGTGCCTGGAGCGACCGTCTAGGGACCTCCGGTGGAGGCTACACCTTC.

This chain links TRBV29-1 with TRBJ1-5; TRBD1 matches at 8 bases. The V gene's germline CDR1 is SQVTM and CDR2 ANQGSEA. This CDR3 has 13 amino acids. Trimming took 6 bases from V and 7 from J; bases not matched to a gene: 8. CDR3 in amino acids: CSVASGGRQPQHF. For the CDR3, the DNA is TGCAGCGTGGCCTCAGGGGGCAGGCAGCCCCAGCATTTT.

The V and J genes are TRBV28 and TRBJ2-4; D is ambiguous. CDR1 and CDR2 (germline): MDHEN, SYDVKM. Trimming removed 4 bases from V and 7 bases from J, with 20 bases in between. This CDR3 is 16 amino acids long. CDR3 sequence reads: CASSSFVRDPANIQYF. The DNA of the CDR3 is TGTGCCAGCAGTTCGTTCGTTAGGGATCCAGCGAACATTCAGTACTTC.

V and J are TRBV29-1 and TRBJ2-7, with TRBD1 matching over 8 bases. Looked up from germline, CDR1 is SQVTM and CDR2 is ANQGSEA. J lost 2 bases, V lost 5 bases, and 8 bases had no gene match. The CDR3 is 14 amino acids. CDR3 in DNA: TGCAGCGTTCCCGGGACAGGTCGTCCCTACGAGCAGTACTTC. Translated: CSVPGTGRPYEQYF.

This clone came up a few times. The V call is TRBV29-1, the J call TRBJ2-7; the D gene could be TRBD1 or TRBD2 (5 bases each). Germline V gene sequence: CDR1 SQVTM, CDR2 ANQGSEA. Trimming pared 4 bases from V and 3 bases from J, leaving 16 bases between. CDR3 size: 14 residues. The CDR3 reads CSVVFDRGYYEQYF. The CDR3 DNA follows: TGCAGCGTTGTCTTCGACAGAGGGTACTACGAGCAGTACTTC.

This rearrangement joins TRBV5-1 to TRBJ2-1, with TRBD1 as a possible D gene (5 bases). CDR1 and CDR2 from the germline V gene are SGHRS and YFSETQ. Deletions cut 4 bases from V and 0 bases from J, with 14 bases between. The CDR3 is made up of 16 amino acids. This CDR3 is CASSPRAASSYNEQFF. For the CDR3, the DNA is TGCGCCAGCAGCCCCAGGGCTGCTAGCTCCTACAATGAGCAGTTCTTC.

This chain joins TRBV18 and TRBJ2-1, with 7 positions matching TRBD2. The junction had 10 bases not matched to a gene; V was cut back by 1 base and J by 4 bases. Germline CDR1 reads KGHSH; CDR2 reads LQKENI. The CDR3 consists of 17 residues. The CDR3: CASSPLPLAGAYNEQFF. The CDR3 DNA reads as TGTGCCAGCTCACCACTCCCACTGGCGGGAGCGTACAATGAGCAGTTCTTC.

J is TRBJ2-3 and V is TRBV6-5; a weak D match, TRBD2 (6 bases). V lost 5 bases and J 4 bases, leaving 10 bases between the germline ends. The CDR3 contains 13 residues. Germline V gives CDR1 MNHEY, CDR2 SVGAGI. Here the CDR3 DNA reads TGTGCCAGCAGTCCAGGAGGGGCAGATACGCAGTATTTT. It encodes CASSPGGADTQYF.

The sample holds one count of this clone. CDR3 residues: CASRAQGANTEAFF. The CDR3 region has the DNA TGTGCCAGCAGGGCCCAGGGGGCGAACACTGAAGCTTTCTTT. J is TRBJ1-1 and V is TRBV28, with 8 positions matching TRBD1. With V trimmed by 6 bases and J by 1 base, 4 bases remained unmatched. Germline CDR1 and CDR2: MDHEN and SYDVKM. The CDR3 runs to 14 residues.

The rearrangement joins TRBV5-1 to TRBJ2-1, with 9 bases identical to TRBD2. This CDR3 contains 18 residues. Per germline, CDR1 SGHRS and CDR2 YFSETQ. With V trimmed by 0 bases and J by 8 bases, 15 bases remained unmatched. For the CDR3, the DNA is TGCGCCAGCAGCTTGGACCGGAACCTAGCGGGGATTTTCCATGAGCAGTTCTTC. Its translation is CASSLDRNLAGIFHEQFF.

The chain carries TRBV6-6 and TRBJ2-3, with a weak D call TRBD1 (7 bases). Per germline, CDR1 MNHNY and CDR2 SVGAGI (reference sequence). The CDR3 extends over 14 amino acids. V lost 8 bases to trimming and J lost 3 bases, with 15 bases between them. CDR3 sequence: CASRRRGRTDTQYF. DNA for the CDR3: TGTGCCAGCCGACGCAGGGGGAGGACAGATACGCAGTATTTT.

This clone was seen a single time. The chain recombines TRBV5-1 with TRBJ2-3, with D possibly being TRBD2 (5 bases). Germline V gives CDR1 SGHRS, CDR2 YFSETQ. The CDR3 contains 15 residues. V lost 6 bases and J 5 bases, leaving 19 bases between the germline ends. Here the CDR3 DNA reads TGCGCCAGCAAGGGAAGAGGAGGCGCTGAAGATACGCAGTATTTT. Protein: CASKGRGGAEDTQYF.

This chain joins TRBV27 and TRBJ2-4; D may be TRBD1 or TRBD2 (5 bases each). V was clipped by 5 bases and J by 0 bases, with 17 bases between them. Germline CDR1 and CDR2: MNHEY and SMNVEV (reference sequence). The CDR3 is made up of 17 amino acids. The CDR3 sequence is CASSMRFGAPAKNIQYF. Here the CDR3 DNA reads TGTGCCAGCAGTATGAGGTTCGGGGCCCCAGCCAAAAACATTCAGTACTTC.

In its sample, this clone was seen once. The junction does not match germline at one end; this may be a read error. The chain uses TRBV7-7 and TRBJ2-3; 11 bases map to TRBD2. The CDR3 extends over 15 amino acids. Germline-derived CDR1 and CDR2 are SSHAT and FNYEAQ (reference sequence). For the CDR3, the DNA is TGTGCTAGCAGCCCCTTAGCGGGAGGGTCAGATACGCAGTATTTT. It is translated as CASSPLAGGSDTQYF.

The chain uses TRBV29-1 and TRBJ2-1; D unclear. The CDR3 totals 15 residues. Trimming removed 1 base from V and 4 bases from J, with 14 bases in between. Germline V gene data show CDR1 as SQVTM and CDR2 as ANQGSEA. The CDR3 sequence: CSVEGLVKSYNEQFF. CDR3 nucleotides: TGCAGCGTTGAAGGATTAGTAAAGTCATACAATGAGCAGTTCTTC.

The V call is TRBV9, the J call TRBJ2-6, with 11 bases aligning to TRBD1. The trim removed 3 bases at V and 4 bases at J, leaving 12 bases unmatched. The CDR3 is 19 amino acids. Per germline, CDR1 SGDLS and CDR2 YYNGEE. CDR3 nucleotides: TGTGCCAGCAGCGCCACCCTTTGGACAGGGGGCACAGGGGCCAACGTCCTGACTTTC. This gives the protein CASSATLWTGGTGANVLTF.

This clone was detected once. The rearrangement links TRBV6-1 to TRBJ1-5; D uncertain. The CDR3 runs 14 residues. CDR1 and CDR2 from the germline V gene are MNHNS and SASEGT. V was trimmed by 10 bases and J by 4 bases, leaving 17 bases between them. The CDR3 DNA sequence: TGTGCCACCACACTCACCGCAGATAATCAGCCCCAGCATTTT. This gives the protein CATTLTADNQPQHF.

This rearrangement joins TRBV7-3 to TRBJ2-1, with TRBD2 matching over 10 bases. The V segment lost 5 bases and the J segment 5 bases; nucleotides outside the gene matches: 9. Germline V gives CDR1 SGHTA, CDR2 FQGTGA. This CDR3 region has 16 residues. CDR3 in amino acids: CASSPPGLAGDNEQFF. In DNA, the CDR3 is TGTGCCAGCAGCCCACCCGGGCTAGCGGGAGACAATGAGCAGTTCTTC.